This T cell receptor (beta chain) derives from a study of OX40 agonist ivuxolimab in advanced cancers. Trimming stripped 0 bases from V and 7 bases from J, with 15 bases between. Germline lookup yields CDR1 LGHNA and CDR2 YSLEER. The CDR3 has 15 residues. Regarding this clone: Its antigen is unknown.

TCRdb's copy holds only in-frame clones and misses some; the assay was immunoSEQ multiplex PCR. The table has approximately 12,000 clones, roughly 69% seen once. Study findings and constraints: At 0.1 to 3.0 mg/kg and by week 6, clonal expansion occurred in CD4+ and CD8+ blood T cells. Averaged across samples, CD8+ T cells carried more expanded clones than CD4+ did.

The starting material was CD4+ or CD8+ T cells sorted from blood, obtained in a trial of the OX40 agonist ivuxolimab. The rearrangement joins TRBV4-3 to TRBJ1-1; D remains ambiguous. This clonotype was obtained from an adult with an advanced solid tumor such as melanoma, head and neck, liver or kidney cancer. DNA for the CDR3: TGCGCCAGCAGCCAAGACTGGACGGCGCTGGTTGAAGCTTTCTTT. This translates into CASSQDWTALVEAFF.